A single sample is the source of the 29 T cell receptor beta chains below, sequenced in a study of cytomegalovirus exposure and HLA in healthy donors. The data were produced by immunoSEQ multiplex PCR, yet TCRdb's version contains in-frame clones alone and is incomplete. The data hold approximately 300,000 clones, with roughly 85% observed a single time. The sequencing input was PBMCs. These receptors originate from a woman aged 18 to 35 in good health and CMV-seronegative.

This clone has more than one count but fewer than ten. The chain carries TRBV7-2 and TRBJ2-4; D call uncertain. This CDR3 has 12 residues. Germline CDR1 reads SGHTA; CDR2 reads FQGNSA. V was cut by 5 bases and J by 6 bases, with 8 bases left in between. CDR3 nucleotide sequence: TGTGCCAGCAGCACATTTCGAAACATTCAGTACTTC. Translation: CASSTFRNIQYF.

The chain uses TRBV9 and TRBJ2-7, with 10 positions matching TRBD2. This CDR3 spans 16 amino acids. CDR1 and CDR2 from the germline V gene are SGDLS and YYNGEE. J was trimmed by 5 bases and V by 2 bases; bases with no gene match: 10. The CDR3 DNA reads as TGTGCCAGCAGCGTTGGTCGCCTAGCGGGAGTCGACGAGCAGTACTTC. This gives the protein CASSVGRLAGVDEQYF.

The chain recombines TRBV28 with TRBJ2-7, with 7 nucleotides matching TRBD1. This CDR3 is 15 amino acids long. V shed 7 bases and J 1 base; nucleotides not matched to a gene: 10. The germline gives CDR1 MDHEN, CDR2 SYDVKM. The CDR3 here is CASTFPGQNSYEQYF. CDR3 coding DNA: TGTGCCAGCACCTTCCCGGGACAGAATTCCTACGAGCAGTACTTC.

The gene calls are TRBV30 and TRBJ2-5, with TRBD2 matching 9 bases. The CDR3 covers 15 residues. Germline CDR1 reads GTSNPN; CDR2 reads SVGIG (reference sequence). V shed 2 bases, J shed 5 bases, and the junction held 9 bases outside the gene matches. In DNA form, the CDR3 reads TGTGCCTGGAGTCCCATGGCGGGAGGGCGGGAGACCCAGTACTTC. The encoded protein is CAWSPMAGGRETQYF. The full variable domain, completed using reference TRBV30 and TRBJ2-5, is SQTIHQWPATLVQPVGSPLSLECTVEGTSNPNLYWYRQAAGRGLQLLFYSVGIGQISSEVPQNLSASRPQDRQFILSSKKLLLSDSGFYLCAWSPMAGGRETQYFGPGTRLLVL.

This chain uses TRBV6-5 with TRBJ2-7; D call uncertain. Trimming removed 4 bases at V and 4 bases at J, with 8 bases between. The CDR3 consists of 12 residues. In germline, CDR1 is MNHEY, CDR2 SVGAGI. In nucleotides, the CDR3 is TGTGCCAGCAGTTCGGAGAATTACGAGCAGTACTTC. It codes for CASSSENYEQYF.

The chain carries TRBV19 and TRBJ1-1; maybe TRBD1 (5 bases). The V gene lost 8 bases and the J gene lost 2 bases, with 15 bases spanning the gap. The CDR3 has 14 residues. The germline gives CDR1 LNHDA, CDR2 SQIVND (reference sequence). The CDR3 region has the DNA TGTGCCAGTTGGGGGAGGACATCTAACACTGAAGCTTTCTTT. Translated: CASWGRTSNTEAFF. Complete variable domain (other parts from reference TRBV19 and TRBJ1-1): DGGITQSPKYLFRKEGQNVTLSCEQNLNHDAMYWYRQDPGQGLRLIYYSQIVNDFQKGDIAEGYSVSREKKESFPLTVTSAQKNPTAFYLCASWGRTSNTEAFFGQGTRLTVV.

The chain is built from TRBV6-5 and TRBJ1-1; D may be TRBD1 (5 bases). V was pared by 2 bases and J by 4 bases, with 14 bases between. The CDR3 has 15 residues. Germline CDR1 is MNHEY and CDR2 is SVGAGI. CDR3 region: CASSYGLGGSTEAFF. CDR3 DNA sequence: TGTGCCAGCAGTTACGGATTGGGGGGGTCCACTGAAGCTTTCTTT.

In regard to this clone: This sample includes further DNA sequences coding for the same CDR3. The rearrangement uses TRBV20-1 and TRBJ2-7, with D tentatively TRBD1 (5 bases). This CDR3 spans 11 amino acids. Trimming left V 3 bases short and J 4 bases short, with 7 bases between. Germline V gives CDR1 DFQATT, CDR2 SNEGSKA (reference sequence). This CDR3 is CSASGAYEQYF. Written as DNA, the CDR3 is TGCAGTGCTAGTGGGGCGTACGAGCAGTACTTC.

This clone was detected only a few times. CDR3: CASSRGQGGTEAFF. CDR3 nucleotides: TGTGCCAGCAGCCGAGGTCAAGGCGGCACTGAAGCTTTCTTT. The genes are TRBV11-3 and TRBJ1-1; D is uncertain. Germline lookup yields CDR1 SGHNT and CDR2 YENEEA. Trimming took off 5 bases at V and 4 bases at J, with 14 bases between the two ends. The CDR3 spans 14 residues.

The chain uses TRBV6-5 and TRBJ2-7, with a possible D match to TRBD1 (6 bases). CDR1 is MNHEY and CDR2 is SVGAGI in the germline V gene. This CDR3 comprises 13 residues. V lost 6 bases and J lost 2, with 11 bases in between. The CDR3 reads CASRGRTAYEQYF. The CDR3 region has the DNA TGTGCCAGCAGGGGGCGGACAGCCTACGAGCAGTACTTC.

The V and J genes are TRBV11-2 and TRBJ2-7, with TRBD1 as a possible D gene (6 bases). V lost 5 bases and J lost 2, with 19 bases in between. This CDR3 spans 16 amino acids. CDR1 and CDR2 (germline): SGHAT, FQNNGV. The CDR3 DNA is TGTGCCAGCAGCCCGAATCCCTACAGGGCCCCCTACGAGCAGTACTTC. Protein: CASSPNPYRAPYEQYF.

This chain joins TRBV9 and TRBJ2-1; a possible D gene is TRBD1 (6 bases). Trimming left V 5 bases short and J 10 bases short, with 16 bases between. Germline V gene data show CDR1 as SGDLS and CDR2 as YYNGEE. The CDR3 extends over 13 amino acids. CDR3 protein: CASSREQGWEQFF. As DNA, the CDR3 is TGTGCCAGCAGTCGGGAACAGGGCTGGGAGCAGTTCTTC.

This clone has only one observation. The chain uses TRBV2 and TRBJ2-3; D ambiguous. The length of the CDR3 is 13 residues. With 7 bases removed from V and 2 bases from J, the gap between germline ends came to 10 bases. Looked up from germline, CDR1 is SNHLY and CDR2 is FYNNEI. The CDR3 nucleotides are TGTGCCAGCATCCTCTCTGTCACAGATACGCAGTATTTT. Its protein is CASILSVTDTQYF.

The CDR3 nucleotides read TGCGCCAGCAGCCAAGATCGGGTAGGGGACTCCTACGAGCAGTACTTC. Residues: CASSQDRVGDSYEQYF. The chain links TRBV4-3 to TRBJ2-7; a possible D gene is TRBD1 (5 bases). Germline V gene data show CDR1 as LGHNA and CDR2 as YSLEER. V was clipped by 0 bases and J by 0 bases, with 12 bases between them. CDR3 length equals 16 residues.

With regard to this clone: Relative to the germline gene, one junction end is altered; a read error may explain this. This chain joins TRBV6-6 and TRBJ1-5, with TRBD1 matching over 10 bases. Germline-derived CDR1 and CDR2 are MNHNY and SVGAGI (reference sequence). The CDR3 has 13 amino acids. CDR3 DNA: TGTGCCTGCAGGGACAGGGGTAATCAGCCCCAGCATTTT. Its protein is CACRDRGNQPQHF.

This clone was observed a single time. The rearrangement joins TRBV2 to TRBJ2-2; 8 bases fit TRBD2. V shed 2 bases and J 6 bases; nucleotides not matched to a gene: 11. The V gene's germline CDR1 is SNHLY and CDR2 FYNNEI. This CDR3 contains 17 residues. The CDR3 nucleotides are TGTGCCAGCAGTGAAAGACCCGCCGGGAGGGTTGCCGGGGAGCTGTTTTTT. It codes for CASSERPAGRVAGELFF.

A word on this clone: The same CDR3 can be traced to other DNA sequences in this sample. The V and J genes are TRBV7-2 and TRBJ2-7; D perhaps matches TRBD2 (7 bases). The CDR3 spans 14 residues. The V and J ends lost 5 bases and 1 base respectively, with 12 bases between them. The germline V gene has CDR1 SGHTA and CDR2 FQGNSA. For the CDR3, the DNA is TGTGCCAGCAGCCCGGGGGGCGGGTCCTACGAGCAGTACTTC. Translating it yields CASSPGGGSYEQYF.

The chain has TRBV15 and TRBJ2-7; no definite D call. Trimming pared 0 bases from V and 2 bases from J, leaving 8 bases between. CDR1 LNHNV and CDR2 YYDKDF come from the germline V gene (reference sequence). The CDR3 runs to 14 residues. CDR3 in DNA: TGTGCCACCAGCAGAGAATCTATGGCCTACGAGCAGTACTTC. Translating it yields CATSRESMAYEQYF.

The chain employs TRBV5-1 and TRBJ2-7; D perhaps matches TRBD1 (5 bases). The CDR3 is 15 residues long. Trimming pared 3 bases from V and 1 base from J, leaving 14 bases between. Germline V gives CDR1 SGHRS, CDR2 YFSETQ. CDR3 in amino acids: CASSSQGSQSYEQYF. CDR3 bases: TGCGCCAGCAGCTCCCAGGGTTCCCAGTCCTACGAGCAGTACTTC.

The rearrangement links TRBV5-4 to TRBJ1-1; D may be TRBD1 (6 bases). Germline lookup yields CDR1 SGHNT and CDR2 YYREEE (reference sequence). This CDR3 is 15 amino acids long. V lost 1 base and J lost 2, with 12 bases in between. CDR3 residues: CASSLSAQGNTEAFF. CDR3 in DNA: TGTGCCAGCAGCTTGTCGGCACAGGGTAACACTGAAGCTTTCTTT.

The chain carries TRBV7-2 and TRBJ2-2; possibly TRBD2 for D (5 bases). From germline, CDR1 is SGHTA and CDR2 FQGNSA. The CDR3 extends over 16 amino acids. Between the trimmed V and J ends, which lost 2 bases and 2 bases, there was a span of 12 bases. This chain's CDR3 is CASSLRSASNTGELFF. For the CDR3, the DNA is TGTGCCAGCAGCTTAAGGTCGGCTAGCAACACCGGGGAGCTGTTTTTT. Combining the CDR3 with reference TRBV7-2 and TRBJ2-2 gives the whole variable domain GAGVSQSPSNKVTEKGKDVELRCDPISGHTALYWYRQSLGQGLEFLIYFQGNSAPDKSGLPSDRFSAERTGGSVSTLTIQRTQQEDSAVYLCASSLRSASNTGELFFGEGSRLTVL.

This rearrangement joins TRBV11-2 to TRBJ2-7; 8 nucleotides line up with TRBD2. With 5 bases clipped from V and 2 bases from J, the junction kept 5 bases outside the gene matches. The germline V gene has CDR1 SGHAT and CDR2 FQNNGV. This CDR3 region has 14 residues. CDR3 region: CASSTGLVAYEQYF. The CDR3 region has the DNA TGTGCCAGCAGCACGGGACTAGTGGCCTACGAGCAGTACTTC. The full variable domain, with the rest looked up from reference TRBV11-2 and TRBJ2-7, is EAGVAQSPRYKIIEKRQSVAFWCNPISGHATLYWYQQILGQGPKLLIQFQNNGVVDDSQLPKDRFSAERLKGVDSTLKIQPAKLEDSAVYLCASSTGLVAYEQYFGPGTRLTVT.

This clone was seen just once. The chain is built from TRBV28 and TRBJ1-5; TRBD1 matches at 7 bases. Germline values: CDR1 MDHEN, CDR2 SYDVKM. The CDR3 extends over 19 amino acids. V lost 2 bases, J lost 0 bases, and 13 bases stayed unmatched. The DNA of the CDR3 is TGTGCCAGCAGTTTAAGGGGGCTCCCAGGGAGTTATAGCAATCAGCCCCAGCATTTT. It translates to CASSLRGLPGSYSNQPQHF.

Comment on this clone: The same CDR3 arises from other DNA sequences in this sample as well. V usage is TRBV15 and J usage is TRBJ1-5; no firm D call. Germline CDR1 LNHNV, CDR2 YYDKDF (reference sequence). This CDR3 has 13 residues. Trimming took 0 bases from V and 6 from J, leaving 6 bases between them. Here the CDR3 reads CATSRDRGQPQHF. Written as DNA, the CDR3 is TGTGCCACCAGCAGAGATCGGGGTCAGCCCCAGCATTTT.

The CDR3 DNA sequence: TGTGCCAGCAGTGAGCGGGGGGCGCGAGATGGAAACACCATATATTTT. This sequence encodes CASSERGARDGNTIYF. The V and J genes are TRBV2 and TRBJ1-3; D perhaps matches TRBD1 (6 bases). Germline V gene lookup returns CDR1 SNHLY and CDR2 FYNNEI. V was shortened by 3 bases and J by 3 bases, with 15 bases between the two germline ends. The CDR3 has 16 amino acids.

The CDR3 sequence: CASMLRFGESYEQYF. The CDR3 DNA is TGCGCCAGCATGTTGAGGTTCGGGGAAAGTTACGAGCAGTACTTC. V usage is TRBV4-1 and J usage is TRBJ2-7; weak D call: TRBD2 (5 bases). V lost 7 bases and J 4 bases, leaving 20 bases between the germline ends. Germline V CDR1 and CDR2: MGHRA, YSYEKL. The CDR3 is made up of 15 amino acids.

V gene TRBV9 combines with J gene TRBJ2-7; 9 nucleotides align to TRBD2. The ends lost 2 bases at V and 6 bases at J; junction bases unmatched: 9. The length of the CDR3 is 15 residues. From germline, CDR1 is SGDLS and CDR2 YYNGEE. CDR3 in DNA: TGTGCCAGCAGCGTGATGTCGGCTAGCGGGGCCGAGCAGTACTTC. It codes for CASSVMSASGAEQYF.

This chain's CDR3 is CASSPLTRTAAYEQYF. CDR3 coding DNA: TGTGCCAGCAGCCCTCTGACCCGGACAGCGGCCTACGAGCAGTACTTC. The V gene is TRBV5-6, the J gene TRBJ2-7; maybe TRBD1 (6 bases). Trimming shortened V by 4 bases and J by 2 bases, and 19 bases separated the two germline ends. Germline loops: CDR1 SGHDT, CDR2 YYEEEE. The CDR3 sequence is 16 residues long.

The chain recombines TRBV15 with TRBJ2-5; no clear D gene. CDR3 size: 15 residues. Trimming shortened V by 0 bases and J by 4 bases, and 12 bases separated the two germline ends. Germline CDR1 and CDR2: LNHNV and YYDKDF (reference sequence). The CDR3 nucleotides read TGTGCCACCAGCAGAGATCGAGGCGGCGGAGAGACCCAGTACTTC. Protein: CATSRDRGGGETQYF.